One sample yielded the 4 T cell receptor beta chains listed below, sequenced in a study of tumor-infiltrating lymphocytes in primary liver carcinoma. The source material, 20-30 mg of unsorted bulk tissue, was used to co-extract RNA and DNA. Total RNA (around 0.45 ug) served as template for TCR beta cDNA synthesis primed by a constant-region primer. Employing slightly modified ARM-PCR, three nested multiplex PCR rounds were run, and these gave rise to the TCR beta libraries. The first two PCR rounds used TRBV1-TRBV30 primers with a Cbeta primer, roughly 10 cycles each. TCRdb used MiXCR to reprocess the multiplex PCR reads, holding one entry per CDR3 protein. Counted here are just under 55,000 distinct CDR3 sequences, about 70% occurring once; the ten biggest clones make up approximately 25%. The source material was liver tumor tissue from sampling region 2. Subset meaning: tumor region T2, inferior pole. The source is a man aged 35 to 55 with primary liver carcinoma and hepatitis B virus infection.

In its sample, this clonotype was seen a few times. One end of the junction varies from germline; a read error may be responsible. This chain joins TRBV11-2 and TRBJ2-3; D is tentatively TRBD1 or TRBD2 (5 bases each). Per the germline V gene, CDR1 is SGHAT and CDR2 is FQNNGV. This CDR3 has 14 residues. The CDR3 is CASSFRDSTGTRYF. The DNA of the CDR3 is TGTGCCAGCAGCTTTCGGGATAGCACAGGTACGCGGTATTTT.

V gene TRBV20-1 combines with J gene TRBJ2-7; 7 bases align to TRBD2. In germline, CDR1 is DFQATT, CDR2 SNEGSKA (reference sequence). The length of the CDR3 is 15 residues. V trimming: 8 bases; J trimming: 3 bases; junction bases outside the gene matches: 16. The CDR3 region has the DNA TGCAGTACGCCCAGCGCGGGAGCGGGACTCTACGAGCAGTACTTC. It codes for CSTPSAGAGLYEQYF.

Remarks on this clonotype: At one of its ends the junction is not consistent with the germline gene, which may arise from a read error. The V gene is TRBV12-3 or TRBV12-4, the J gene TRBJ2-2, with D tentatively TRBD2 (5 bases). This CDR3 region has 17 residues. This CDR3 is CASITRRYTPGTRELFF. Here the CDR3 DNA reads TGTGCCAGCATTACTAGACGATATACCCCAGGCACCAGGGAGCTGTTTTTT.

In the case of this clonotype: A much bigger clone sits one base away, suggesting this may be a read error. The rearrangement joins TRBV2 to TRBJ1-2; possibly TRBD1 for D (5 bases). The V end was cut by 6 bases, the J end by 9 bases, with 17 bases between. This CDR3 has 13 amino acids. Germline lookup yields CDR1 SNHLY and CDR2 FYNNEI. The CDR3 DNA is TGTGCCAGCAGGGGACTGGGACCGCACAGCTACACCTTC. It codes for CASRGLGPHSYTF. Filled out from reference TRBV2 and TRBJ1-2, the complete variable domain reads EPEVTQTPSHQVTQMGQEVILRCVPISNHLYFYWYRQILGQKVEFLVSFYNNEISEKSEIFDDQFSVERPDGSNFTLKIRSTKLEDSAMYFCASRGLGPHSYTFGSGTRLTVV.